This record looks at one TCR beta chain sequence and its context. This clone's antigen is unknown. No per-base quality is available; no much larger clone lies one base away. The source of the sample is a study of vaccination effects on CD4 cells after COVID-19 (dated 2022 in TCRdb). Notes on the research overall: Each participant got two doses of an mRNA SARS-CoV-2 vaccine, either BNT162b2 or mRNA-1273. SARS-CoV-2 spike-specific CD4+ TCR repertoires were compared before and after mRNA vaccination in COVID-19 convalescent patients and in infection-naive vaccine recipients. Altogether, approximately 10 COVID-19 convalescent patients and several SARS-CoV-2-naive healthy vaccine recipients made up the full study. Cultures from other donors in the study were sequenced using the Oncomine TCR Beta short-read assay on an Illumina iSeq 100.

The method was the immunoSEQ multiplex PCR assay. DNA from the cultured and isolated CD4+ T cells underwent TCR beta CDR3 sequencing. Processing in the source paper ran as follows. The analysis removed non-productive TCR sequences, trimmed reads to the CDR3 region, and retained only CDR3s that were 7 or more amino acids long. The MANAFEST web app was used to pick out antigen-specific clonotypes by comparing their expansion in peptide wells with that in reference cultures. To count as positive, a clone had to show expansion at FDR<0.05 compared with the reference and with all other wells, an odds ratio above 5, and a frequency above 0.1% in two replicate wells. A clonotype was defined as cross-reactive if the clonotype was significantly expanded both in SARS-CoV-2 spike wells and in at least one common cold coronavirus spike condition. CDR3 similarity was assessed by Levenshtein distance using the stringdist R package, and unrooted trees were constructed with ape in R 3.6.1. The immuneACCESS repertoire file appears here via TCRdb, limited to in-frame rearrangements. These files lack a portion of the clones; in checked studies, under half of the deficit traces to unresolved V genes, and the cause of the others is not known. From that table come the V and J calls and clone size; the DNA was used to work out D and trimming. This sample holds some 41,000 clones; 66% were observed only once. The top ten clonotypes cover 15% of the sample.

Summary of the overall study and its limitations: Both infection-induced and vaccine-induced clones contracted markedly at late post-vaccination timepoints, which is consistent with waning T cell responses. The study was limited by a small number of convalescent patients, and early post-infection timepoints were lacking. Among healthy vaccine recipients, nearly all vaccine-induced clones were SARS-CoV-2 mono-reactive, and only 1 of 255 was cross-reactive with common cold coronaviruses.

The CDR3 measures 13 amino acids from cysteine to phenylalanine. Just the 39-base CDR3 DNA is kept, in frame starting at base 1. Trimming removed 9 bases from V and 2 bases from J, leaving 13 bases between the germline ends. Reading the germline V gene gives CDR1 MNHEY and CDR2 SVGAGI. In the ViraFEST assay, PBMC were stimulated with viral peptide pools, and antigen-specific CD4+ T cell clonotypes were then identified by expansion using TCR sequencing. After about 10 days of culture, CD4+ T cells were isolated with the EasySep CD4+ T cell isolation kit. Negative nucleocapsid antibody results before and after vaccination confirmed that the healthy vaccine recipients had no prior SARS-CoV-2 infection. Some 2 million PBMC per well were cultured with approximately 10 ug/ml peptides in IMDM containing approximately 4.7% human AB serum, approximately 9.1 IU/ml IL-2 and gentamicin. On days 3 and 7, half of the culture medium was replaced with fresh IL-2-containing medium. Unless noted otherwise, every peptide stimulation condition was grown in triplicate wells. Using Ficoll-Paque Plus gradient centrifugation, PBMC were separated from whole blood and then either used fresh or cryopreserved at -140C. The overlapping peptide pools covered the spike proteins of SARS-CoV-2 as well as those of the common cold coronaviruses HCoV-NL63, HCoV-OC43 and HCoV-229E. The QIAamp micro DNA kit was used to extract genomic DNA from the cultured CD4+ T cells.

This TCR derives from a human donor who received a COVID-19 vaccine. Sequenced material: CD4+ T cells from PBMCs cultured with HCoV-OC43 spike peptides, taken before COVID-19 vaccination. Read against the paper, the sample's cell subset or site label means: HCoV-OC43 spike overlapping peptide pool stimulation. The chain was built from TRBV6-5 and TRBJ1-1; TRBD1 might be the D gene, on 5 matching bases. Here the CDR3 is given as CASRRGLNTEAFF. The nucleotide sequence reads as follows: TGTGCCAGTCGGAGGGGTTTAAACACTGAAGCTTTCTTT.